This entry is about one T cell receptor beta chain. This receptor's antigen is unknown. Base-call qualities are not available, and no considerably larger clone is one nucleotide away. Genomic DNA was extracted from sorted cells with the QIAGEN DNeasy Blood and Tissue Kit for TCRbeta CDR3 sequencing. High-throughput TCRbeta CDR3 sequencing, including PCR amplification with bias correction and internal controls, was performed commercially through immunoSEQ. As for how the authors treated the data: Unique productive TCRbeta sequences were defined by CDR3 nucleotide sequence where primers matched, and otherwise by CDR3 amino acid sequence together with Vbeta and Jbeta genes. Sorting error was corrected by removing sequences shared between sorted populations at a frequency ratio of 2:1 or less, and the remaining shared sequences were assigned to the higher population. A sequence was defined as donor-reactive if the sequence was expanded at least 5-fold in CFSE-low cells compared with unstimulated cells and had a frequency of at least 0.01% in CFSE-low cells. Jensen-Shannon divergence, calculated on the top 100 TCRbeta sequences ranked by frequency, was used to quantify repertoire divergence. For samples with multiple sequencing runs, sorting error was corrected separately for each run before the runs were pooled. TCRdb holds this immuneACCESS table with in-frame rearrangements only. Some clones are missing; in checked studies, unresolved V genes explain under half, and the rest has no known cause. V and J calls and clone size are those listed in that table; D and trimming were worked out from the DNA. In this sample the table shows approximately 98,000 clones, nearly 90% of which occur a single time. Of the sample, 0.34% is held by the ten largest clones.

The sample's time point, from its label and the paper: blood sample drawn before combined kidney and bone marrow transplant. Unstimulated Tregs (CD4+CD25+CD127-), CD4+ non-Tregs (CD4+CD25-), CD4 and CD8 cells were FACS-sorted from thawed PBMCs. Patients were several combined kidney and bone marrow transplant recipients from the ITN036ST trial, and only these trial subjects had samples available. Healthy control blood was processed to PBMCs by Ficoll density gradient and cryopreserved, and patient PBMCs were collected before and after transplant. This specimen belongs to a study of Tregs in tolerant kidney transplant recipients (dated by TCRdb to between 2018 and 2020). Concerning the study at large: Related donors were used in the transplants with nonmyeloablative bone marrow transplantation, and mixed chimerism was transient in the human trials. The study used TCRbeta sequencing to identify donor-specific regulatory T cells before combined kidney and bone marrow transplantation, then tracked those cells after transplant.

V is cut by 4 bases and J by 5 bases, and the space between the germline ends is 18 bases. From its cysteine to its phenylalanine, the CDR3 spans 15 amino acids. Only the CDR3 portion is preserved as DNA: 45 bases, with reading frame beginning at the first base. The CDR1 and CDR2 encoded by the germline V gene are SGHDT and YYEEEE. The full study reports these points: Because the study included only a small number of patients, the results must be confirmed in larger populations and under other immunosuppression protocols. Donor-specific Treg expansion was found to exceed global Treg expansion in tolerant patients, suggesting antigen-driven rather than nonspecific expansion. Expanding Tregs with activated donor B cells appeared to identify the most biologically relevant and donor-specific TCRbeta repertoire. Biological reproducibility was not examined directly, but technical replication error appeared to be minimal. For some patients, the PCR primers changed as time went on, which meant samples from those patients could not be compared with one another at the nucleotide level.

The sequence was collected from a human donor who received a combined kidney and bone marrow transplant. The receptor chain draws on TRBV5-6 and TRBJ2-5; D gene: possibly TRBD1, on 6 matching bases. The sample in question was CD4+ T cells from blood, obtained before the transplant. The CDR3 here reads CASSAWQGIGETQYF. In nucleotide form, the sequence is TGTGCCAGCAGCGCCTGGCAGGGGATCGGTGAGACCCAGTACTTC. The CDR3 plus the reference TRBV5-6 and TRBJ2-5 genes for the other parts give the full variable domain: DAGVTQSPTHLIKTRGQQVTLRCSPKSGHDTVSWYQQALGQGPQFIFQYYEEEERQRGNFPDRFSGHQFPNYSSELNVNALLLGDSALYLCASSAWQGIGETQYFGPGTRLLVL.